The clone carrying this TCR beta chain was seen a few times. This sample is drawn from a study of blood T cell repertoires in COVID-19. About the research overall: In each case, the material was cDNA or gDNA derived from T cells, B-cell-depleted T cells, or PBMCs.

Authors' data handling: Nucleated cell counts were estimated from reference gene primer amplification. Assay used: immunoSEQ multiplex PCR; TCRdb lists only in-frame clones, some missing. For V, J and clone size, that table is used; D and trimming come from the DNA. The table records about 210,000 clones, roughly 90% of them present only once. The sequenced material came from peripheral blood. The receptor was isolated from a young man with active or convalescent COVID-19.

CDR3 loop: CASSLLSSSYEQYF. CDR3 coding DNA: TGCGCCAGCAGTTTGCTGAGTAGCTCCTACGAGCAGTACTTC. The chain employs TRBV5-1 and TRBJ2-7; D not resolved. The CDR3 loop spans 14 amino acids. The germline CDR1 and CDR2 sequences are SGHRS and YFSETQ. Deletions cut 5 bases from V and 0 bases from J, with 12 bases between.